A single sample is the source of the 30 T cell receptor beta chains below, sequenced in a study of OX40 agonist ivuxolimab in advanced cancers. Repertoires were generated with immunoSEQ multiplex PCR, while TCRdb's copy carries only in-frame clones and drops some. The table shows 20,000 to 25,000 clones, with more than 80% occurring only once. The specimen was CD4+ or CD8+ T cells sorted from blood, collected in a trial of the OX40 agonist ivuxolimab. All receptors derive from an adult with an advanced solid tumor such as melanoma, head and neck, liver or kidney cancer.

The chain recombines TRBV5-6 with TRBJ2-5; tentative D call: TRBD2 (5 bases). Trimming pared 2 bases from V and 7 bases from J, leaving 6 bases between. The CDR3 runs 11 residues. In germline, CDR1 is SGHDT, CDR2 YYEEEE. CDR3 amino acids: CASSFRGTQYF. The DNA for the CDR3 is TGTGCCAGCAGCTTCCGGGGGACCCAGTACTTC.

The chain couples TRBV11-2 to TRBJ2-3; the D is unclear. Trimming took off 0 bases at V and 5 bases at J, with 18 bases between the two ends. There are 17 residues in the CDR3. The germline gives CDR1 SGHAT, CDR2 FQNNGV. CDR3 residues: CASSLETDRGRRDTQYF. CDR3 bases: TGTGCCAGCAGCTTAGAGACGGATCGTGGGCGAAGAGATACGCAGTATTTT.

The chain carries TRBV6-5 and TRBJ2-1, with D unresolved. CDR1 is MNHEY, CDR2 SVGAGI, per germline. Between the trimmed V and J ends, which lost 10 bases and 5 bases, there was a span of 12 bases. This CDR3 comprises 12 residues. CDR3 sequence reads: CATRLADNEQFF. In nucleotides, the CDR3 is TGTGCCACCCGTTTGGCGGACAATGAGCAGTTCTTC.

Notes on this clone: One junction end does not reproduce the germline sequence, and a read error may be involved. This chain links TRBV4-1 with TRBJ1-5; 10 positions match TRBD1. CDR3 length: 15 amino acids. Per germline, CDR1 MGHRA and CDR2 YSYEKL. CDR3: CASSQDRGRTQPQHF. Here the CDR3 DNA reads TGTGCCAGCAGCCAAGACAGGGGGCGCACCCAGCCCCAGCATTTT.

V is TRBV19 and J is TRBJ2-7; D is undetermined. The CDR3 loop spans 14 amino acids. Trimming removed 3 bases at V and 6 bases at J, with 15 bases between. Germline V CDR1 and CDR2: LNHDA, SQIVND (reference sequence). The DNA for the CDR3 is TGTGCCAGTAGTATGGTACTAACCTTCGGCGAGCAGTACTTC. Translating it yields CASSMVLTFGEQYF.

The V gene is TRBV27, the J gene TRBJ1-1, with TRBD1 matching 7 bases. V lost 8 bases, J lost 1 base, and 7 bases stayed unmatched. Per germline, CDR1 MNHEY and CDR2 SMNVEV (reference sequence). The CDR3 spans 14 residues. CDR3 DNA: TGTGCCAGCCGAGCGACAGGGTGGAACACTGAAGCTTTCTTT. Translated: CASRATGWNTEAFF.

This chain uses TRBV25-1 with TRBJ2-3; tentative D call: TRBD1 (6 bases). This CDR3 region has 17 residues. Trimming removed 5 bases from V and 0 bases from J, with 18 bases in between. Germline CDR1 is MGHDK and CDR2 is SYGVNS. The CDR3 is CASSTRGQSPSTDTQYF. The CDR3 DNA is TGTGCCAGCAGTACCCGCGGACAGAGCCCTAGCACAGATACGCAGTATTTT.

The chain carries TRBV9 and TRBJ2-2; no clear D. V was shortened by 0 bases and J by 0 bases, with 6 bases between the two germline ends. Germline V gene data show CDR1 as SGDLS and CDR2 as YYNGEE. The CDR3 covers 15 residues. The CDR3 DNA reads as TGTGCCAGCAGCGTAGAAACAGCGAACACCGGGGAGCTGTTTTTT. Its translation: CASSVETANTGELFF. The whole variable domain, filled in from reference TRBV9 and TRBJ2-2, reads DSGVTQTPKHLITATGQRVTLRCSPRSGDLSVYWYQQSLDQGLQFLIQYYNGEERAKGNILERFSAQQFPDLHSELNLSSLELGDSALYFCASSVETANTGELFFGEGSRLTVL.

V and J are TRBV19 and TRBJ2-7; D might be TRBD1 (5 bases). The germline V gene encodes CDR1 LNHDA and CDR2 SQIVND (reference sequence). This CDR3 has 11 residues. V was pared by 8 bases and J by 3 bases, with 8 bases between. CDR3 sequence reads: CASGAVYEQYF. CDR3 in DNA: TGTGCCAGTGGGGCGGTCTACGAGCAGTACTTC.

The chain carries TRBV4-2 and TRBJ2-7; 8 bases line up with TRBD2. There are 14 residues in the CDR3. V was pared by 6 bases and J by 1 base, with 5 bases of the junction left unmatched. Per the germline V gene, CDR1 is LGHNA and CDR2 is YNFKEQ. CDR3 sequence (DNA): TGTGCCAGCAGGCCGGGACTAGAGTCCTACGAGCAGTACTTC. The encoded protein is CASRPGLESYEQYF.

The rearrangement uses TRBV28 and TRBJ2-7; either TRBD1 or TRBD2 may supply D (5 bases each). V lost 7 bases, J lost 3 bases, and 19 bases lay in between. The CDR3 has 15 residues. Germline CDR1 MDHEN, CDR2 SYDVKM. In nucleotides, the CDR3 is TGTGCCAGCATCAGTACCGGGACCGAACTCTACGAGCAGTACTTC. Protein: CASISTGTELYEQYF. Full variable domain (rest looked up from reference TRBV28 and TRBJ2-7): DVKVTQSSRYLVKRTGEKVFLECVQDMDHENMFWYRQDPGLGLRLIYFSYDVKMKEKGDIPEGYSVSREKKERFSLILESASTNQTSMYLCASISTGTELYEQYFGPGTRLTVT.

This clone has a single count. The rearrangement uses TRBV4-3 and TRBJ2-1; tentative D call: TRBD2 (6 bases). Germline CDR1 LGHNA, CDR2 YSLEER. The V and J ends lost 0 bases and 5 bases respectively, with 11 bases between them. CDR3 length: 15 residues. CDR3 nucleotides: TGCGCCAGCAGCCAAGATCTGGCGGGAAACAATGAGCAGTTCTTC. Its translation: CASSQDLAGNNEQFF.

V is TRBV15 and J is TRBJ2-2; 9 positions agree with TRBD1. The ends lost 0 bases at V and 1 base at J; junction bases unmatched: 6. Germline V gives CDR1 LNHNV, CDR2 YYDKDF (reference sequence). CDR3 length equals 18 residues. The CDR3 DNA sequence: TGTGCCACCAGCAGAGATATCGGACAGGGGTTGAACACCGGGGAGCTGTTTTTT. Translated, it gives CATSRDIGQGLNTGELFF.

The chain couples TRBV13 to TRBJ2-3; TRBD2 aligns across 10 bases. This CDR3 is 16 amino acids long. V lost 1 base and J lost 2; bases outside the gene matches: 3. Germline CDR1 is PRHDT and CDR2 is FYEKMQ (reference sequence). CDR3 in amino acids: CASSLAAGGPTDTQYF. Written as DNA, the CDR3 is TGTGCCAGCAGCTTAGCAGCGGGAGGGCCCACAGATACGCAGTATTTT.

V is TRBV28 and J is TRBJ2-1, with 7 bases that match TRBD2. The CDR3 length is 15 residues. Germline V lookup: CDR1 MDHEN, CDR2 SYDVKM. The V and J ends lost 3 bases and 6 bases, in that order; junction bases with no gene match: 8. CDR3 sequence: CASSFRLAVINEQFF. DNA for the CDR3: TGTGCCAGCAGTTTTCGACTAGCTGTAATCAATGAGCAGTTCTTC.

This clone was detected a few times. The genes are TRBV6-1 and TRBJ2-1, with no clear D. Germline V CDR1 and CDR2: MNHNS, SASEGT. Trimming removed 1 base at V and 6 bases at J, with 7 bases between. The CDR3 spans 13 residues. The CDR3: CASSEGWGNEQFF. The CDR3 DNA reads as TGTGCCAGCAGTGAAGGATGGGGCAATGAGCAGTTCTTC.

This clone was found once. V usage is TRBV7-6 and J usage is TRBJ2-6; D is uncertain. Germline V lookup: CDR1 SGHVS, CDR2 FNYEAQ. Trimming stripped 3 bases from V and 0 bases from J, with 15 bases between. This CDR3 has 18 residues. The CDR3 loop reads CASSFGRAAYSGANVLTF. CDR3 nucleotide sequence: TGTGCCAGCAGCTTCGGCCGGGCTGCATACTCTGGGGCCAACGTCCTGACTTTC.

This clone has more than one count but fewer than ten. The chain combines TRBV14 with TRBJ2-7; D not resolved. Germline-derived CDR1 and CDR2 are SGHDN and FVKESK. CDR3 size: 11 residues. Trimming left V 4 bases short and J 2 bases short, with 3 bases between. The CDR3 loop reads CASSPAYEQYF. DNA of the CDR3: TGTGCCAGCAGCCCCGCCTACGAGCAGTACTTC. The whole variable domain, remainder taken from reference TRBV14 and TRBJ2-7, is EAGVTQFPSHSVIEKGQTVTLRCDPISGHDNLYWYRRVMGKEIKFLLHFVKESKQDESGMPNNRFLAERTGGTYSTLKVQPAELEDSGVYFCASSPAYEQYFGPGTRLTVT.

The CDR3 is CASSVGRGPNEKLFF. DNA of the CDR3: TGTGCCAGCAGCGTAGGGAGGGGCCCCAATGAAAAACTGTTTTTT. This rearrangement joins TRBV9 to TRBJ1-4; D perhaps matches TRBD1 (5 bases). This CDR3 is 15 amino acids long. Trimming pared 0 bases from V and 5 bases from J, leaving 11 bases between. Germline V gene data show CDR1 as SGDLS and CDR2 as YYNGEE.

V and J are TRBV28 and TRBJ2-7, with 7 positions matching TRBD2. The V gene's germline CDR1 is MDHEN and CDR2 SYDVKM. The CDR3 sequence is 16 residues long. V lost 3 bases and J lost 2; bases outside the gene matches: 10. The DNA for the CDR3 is TGTGCCAGCAGTTTTCCCGTCATGGGGGGGACCTACGAGCAGTACTTC. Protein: CASSFPVMGGTYEQYF. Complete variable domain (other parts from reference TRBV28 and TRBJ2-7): DVKVTQSSRYLVKRTGEKVFLECVQDMDHENMFWYRQDPGLGLRLIYFSYDVKMKEKGDIPEGYSVSREKKERFSLILESASTNQTSMYLCASSFPVMGGTYEQYFGPGTRLTVT.

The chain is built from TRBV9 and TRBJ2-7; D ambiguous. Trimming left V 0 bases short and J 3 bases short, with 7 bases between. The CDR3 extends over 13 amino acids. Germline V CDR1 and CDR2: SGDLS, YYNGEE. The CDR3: CASSVDGNYEQYF. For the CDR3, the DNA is TGTGCCAGCAGCGTAGATGGGAACTACGAGCAGTACTTC.

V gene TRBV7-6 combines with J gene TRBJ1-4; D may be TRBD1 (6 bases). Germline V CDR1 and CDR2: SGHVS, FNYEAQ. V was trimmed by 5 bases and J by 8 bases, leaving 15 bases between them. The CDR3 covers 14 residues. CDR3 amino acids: CASSDGGADEKLFF. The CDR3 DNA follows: TGTGCCAGCAGCGACGGGGGGGCGGACGAAAAACTGTTTTTT.

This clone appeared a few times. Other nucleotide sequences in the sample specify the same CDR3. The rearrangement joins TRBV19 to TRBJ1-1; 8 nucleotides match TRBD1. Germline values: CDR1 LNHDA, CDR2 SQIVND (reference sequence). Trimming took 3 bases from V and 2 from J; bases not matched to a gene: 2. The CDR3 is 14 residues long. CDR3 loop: CASSIGQGNTEAFF. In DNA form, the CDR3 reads TGTGCCAGTAGTATTGGACAGGGAAACACTGAAGCTTTCTTT.

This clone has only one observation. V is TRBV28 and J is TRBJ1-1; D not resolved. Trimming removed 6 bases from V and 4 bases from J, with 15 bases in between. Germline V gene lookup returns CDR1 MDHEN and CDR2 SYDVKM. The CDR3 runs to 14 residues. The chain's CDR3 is CASSQEEEVTEAFF. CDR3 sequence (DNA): TGTGCCAGCAGCCAAGAGGAGGAAGTCACTGAAGCTTTCTTT.

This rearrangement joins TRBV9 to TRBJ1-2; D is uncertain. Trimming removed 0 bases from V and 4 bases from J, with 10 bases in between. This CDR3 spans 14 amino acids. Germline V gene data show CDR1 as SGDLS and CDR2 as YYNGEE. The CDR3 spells CASSVGASTYGYTF. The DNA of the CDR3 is TGTGCCAGCAGCGTAGGGGCCAGCACCTATGGCTACACCTTC.

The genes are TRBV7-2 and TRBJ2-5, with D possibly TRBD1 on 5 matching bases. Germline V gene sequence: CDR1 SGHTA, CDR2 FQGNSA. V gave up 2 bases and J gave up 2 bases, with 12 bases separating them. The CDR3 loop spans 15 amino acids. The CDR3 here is CASSLSRGKQETQYF. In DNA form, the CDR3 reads TGTGCCAGCAGCTTATCAAGGGGTAAACAAGAGACCCAGTACTTC.

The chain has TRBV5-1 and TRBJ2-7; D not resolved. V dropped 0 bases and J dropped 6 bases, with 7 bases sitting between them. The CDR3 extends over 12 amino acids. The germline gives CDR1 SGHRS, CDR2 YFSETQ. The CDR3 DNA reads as TGCGCCAGCAGCTTGGTTTCCAGCGAGCAGTACTTC. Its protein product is CASSLVSSEQYF. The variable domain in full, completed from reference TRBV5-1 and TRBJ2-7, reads KAGVTQTPRYLIKTRGQQVTLSCSPISGHRSVSWYQQTPGQGLQFLFEYFSETQRNKGNFPGRFSGRQFSNSRSEMNVSTLELGDSALYLCASSLVSSEQYFGPGTRLTVT.

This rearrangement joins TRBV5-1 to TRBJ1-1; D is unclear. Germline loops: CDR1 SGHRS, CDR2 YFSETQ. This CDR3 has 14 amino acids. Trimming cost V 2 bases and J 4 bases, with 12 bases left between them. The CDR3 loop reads CASSLKGLGTEAFF. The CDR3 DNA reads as TGCGCCAGCAGCTTAAAAGGGTTGGGCACTGAAGCTTTCTTT.

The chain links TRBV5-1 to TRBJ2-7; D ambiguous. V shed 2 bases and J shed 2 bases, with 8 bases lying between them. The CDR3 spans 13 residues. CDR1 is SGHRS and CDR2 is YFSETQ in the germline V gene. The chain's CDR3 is CASSFSFAYEQYF. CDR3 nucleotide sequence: TGCGCCAGCAGCTTCAGCTTCGCCTACGAGCAGTACTTC.

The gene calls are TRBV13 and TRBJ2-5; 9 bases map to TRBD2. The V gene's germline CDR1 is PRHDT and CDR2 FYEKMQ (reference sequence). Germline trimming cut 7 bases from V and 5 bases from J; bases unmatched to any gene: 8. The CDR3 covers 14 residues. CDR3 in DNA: TGTGCCAGCAATATACGTAGCGGGAGCGAGACCCAGTACTTC. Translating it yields CASNIRSGSETQYF.